This T cell receptor beta chain comes out of a study of shared clonotypes between healthy human individuals. Study as a whole: CD4 naive and memory got three plates each, CD8 naive two, CD8 memory one.

Method: immunoSEQ multiplex PCR; TCRdb's copy keeps in-frame clones and lacks some. The sample has about 1 million clones; 65% to 80% are singletons. Points on this clone: As yet, its antigen is unknown.

The CDR3 is 15 amino acids. Germline assignment: CDR1 MDHEN and CDR2 SYDVKM. Deletions cut 6 bases from V and 0 bases from J, with 12 bases between. Study-wide findings and caveats: Sampling was confined to blood; repertoires within tissues likely differ.

The specimen was memory CD4+ T cells sorted from blood. Subset specified: CD45RA-negative fraction. This receptor was obtained from a man younger than 35 in good health. This chain links TRBV28 with TRBJ2-1; possibly TRBD1 or TRBD2 for D (6 bases each). The CDR3 coding sequence is TGTGCCAGCAGAGGGGGGACGAGCTCCTACAATGAGCAGTTCTTC. Encoded protein: CASRGGTSSYNEQFF.